Listed below are T cell receptor beta chains from one sample, sequenced in a study of somatic mutations in cytotoxic T cells in rheumatoid arthritis. Assay used: immunoSEQ multiplex PCR; TCRdb lists only in-frame clones, some missing. The sample comprises about 6,400 clones, around 68% of which are singletons, and approximately 40% rests with the top ten. Sequenced sample: CD8+ T cells sorted from blood. The receptor source for this set is a woman aged 45-59 years in good health. Each CDR3 is given with its conserved first and last residue. Fields, in order: J gene, V gene, CDR3 protein.

j_call: TRBJ1-2; v_call: TRBV11-3; cdr3_aa: CASSPGINYGYTF
j_call: TRBJ2-1; v_call: TRBV9; cdr3_aa: CASSGPLAVYNEQFF
j_call: TRBJ2-7; v_call: TRBV19; cdr3_aa: CASSIGASPKLYEQYF
j_call: TRBJ2-1; v_call: TRBV7-2; cdr3_aa: CASSLAPTSGAYNEQFF
j_call: TRBJ1-2; v_call: TRBV5-8; cdr3_aa: CATSTPPDAPAVYGYTF
j_call: TRBJ2-5; v_call: TRBV6-1; cdr3_aa: CASSDGTGAETQYF
j_call: TRBJ1-2; v_call: TRBV7-9; cdr3_aa: CASRRSLGQGSGYTF
j_call: TRBJ2-3; v_call: TRBV6-4; cdr3_aa: CASAEDSGGPDTQYF
j_call: TRBJ1-4; v_call: TRBV11-2; cdr3_aa: CASSLKFEKLFF
j_call: TRBJ2-7; v_call: TRBV11-2; cdr3_aa: CASSPTGSEQYF
j_call: TRBJ2-1; v_call: TRBV20-1; cdr3_aa: CSAEDYNEQFF
j_call: TRBJ1-2; v_call: TRBV14; cdr3_aa: CASSQTLGQGAYGYTF
j_call: TRBJ2-5; v_call: TRBV14; cdr3_aa: CASSHNHFPGETQYF
j_call: TRBJ2-3; v_call: TRBV4-1; cdr3_aa: CASSQGGTGSADTQYF
j_call: TRBJ1-2; v_call: TRBV7-9; cdr3_aa: CASSEVVSGSPGYTF
j_call: TRBJ1-1; v_call: TRBV19; cdr3_aa: CASLWGRGNTEAFF
j_call: TRBJ2-1; v_call: TRBV2; cdr3_aa: CASSEVKELAASNEQFF
j_call: TRBJ2-1; v_call: TRBV23-1; cdr3_aa: CASSQSLGSRGYEQFF
j_call: TRBJ1-4; v_call: TRBV10-2; cdr3_aa: CASSGTLDGYATNEKLFF
j_call: TRBJ2-7; v_call: TRBV27; cdr3_aa: CASSRGSEQYF
j_call: TRBJ1-2; v_call: TRBV4-3; cdr3_aa: CASSQVSNYGYTF
j_call: TRBJ1-2; v_call: TRBV6-1; cdr3_aa: CASSDGGVGGYTF
j_call: TRBJ2-1; v_call: TRBV6-6; cdr3_aa: CASSYRDNNEQFF
j_call: TRBJ2-2; v_call: TRBV11-1; cdr3_aa: CASSRAGNTGELFF
j_call: TRBJ2-1; v_call: TRBV7-2; cdr3_aa: CASSLGTSLVGEQFF
j_call: TRBJ2-7; v_call: TRBV7-8; cdr3_aa: CASSSPPGTVIRSSYEQYF
j_call: TRBJ2-3; v_call: TRBV27; cdr3_aa: CASSLYPGQTSTDTQYF
j_call: TRBJ2-5; v_call: TRBV11-2; cdr3_aa: CASSSLGGAGEVARETQYF
j_call: TRBJ1-2; v_call: TRBV7-9; cdr3_aa: CASSPSGQDYGYTF
j_call: TRBJ1-2; v_call: TRBV7-9; cdr3_aa: CASSLVGQGPYGYTF
j_call: TRBJ1-6; v_call: TRBV7-8; cdr3_aa: CASSEGTPYNSPLHF
j_call: TRBJ2-7; v_call: TRBV4-1; cdr3_aa: CASSQGGTGDYEQYF
j_call: TRBJ2-1; v_call: TRBV9; cdr3_aa: CASSAARTGGANEQFF
j_call: TRBJ1-1; v_call: TRBV5-4; cdr3_aa: CASSLNQNTEAFF
j_call: TRBJ2-1; v_call: TRBV11-3; cdr3_aa: CASSLDPSGIEQFF
j_call: TRBJ1-3; v_call: TRBV7-9; cdr3_aa: CASSPDSGGNTIYF
j_call: TRBJ2-3; v_call: TRBV7-2; cdr3_aa: CASSFLAGEPDTQYF
j_call: TRBJ2-3; v_call: TRBV6-5; cdr3_aa: CASRNGLAGTDTQYF
j_call: TRBJ2-7; v_call: TRBV5-6; cdr3_aa: CASSPGTGKTYEQYF
j_call: TRBJ1-5; v_call: TRBV15; cdr3_aa: CATKSTGTGDHQPQHF
j_call: TRBJ2-7; v_call: TRBV7-9; cdr3_aa: CASSPPGLAGYEQYF
j_call: TRBJ2-3; v_call: TRBV1; cdr3_aa: CTCSPGGRTDTQYF
j_call: TRBJ2-7; v_call: TRBV25-1; cdr3_aa: CASSEGDRAPYEQYF
j_call: TRBJ2-3; v_call: TRBV19; cdr3_aa: CASDRSGDTQYF
j_call: TRBJ1-1; v_call: TRBV29-1; cdr3_aa: CSVVTGGLVNTEAFF
j_call: TRBJ2-2; v_call: TRBV27; cdr3_aa: CASSLSVAGGPTGELFF
j_call: TRBJ2-4; v_call: TRBV23-1; cdr3_aa: CASVRVVIKNIQYF
j_call: TRBJ2-5; v_call: TRBV6-6; cdr3_aa: CASSYSAGGRKTQYF